Shown below are 12 T cell receptor beta chains from a single sample sequenced in a study of sequential checkpoint blockade in melanoma. As to treatment: randomized to nivolumab then ipilimumab (arm A) or the reverse (arm B). The protocol was immunoSEQ multiplex PCR, while the TCRdb copy is restricted to in-frame clones and leaves out a portion. The table lists approximately 9,300 clones, over 60% of them singletons. The sample here was CD8+ T cells sorted from blood (inferred from file names), taken from a patient given nivolumab and ipilimumab in sequence. These receptors all come from a human donor with melanoma.

The rearrangement links TRBV4-3 to TRBJ1-4, with D hard to call. The CDR3 covers 18 residues. Trimming cost V 0 bases and J 2 bases, with 16 bases left between them. Germline loops: CDR1 LGHNA, CDR2 YSLEER. CDR3 sequence reads: CASSQERWRVYTNEKLFF. In nucleotides, the CDR3 is TGCGCCAGCAGCCAAGAACGGTGGAGGGTGTATACTAATGAAAAACTGTTTTTT.

This rearrangement joins TRBV4-2 to TRBJ1-2; the D is unclear. The CDR3 runs 14 residues. The V and J ends lost 0 bases and 5 bases respectively, with 10 bases between them. Germline-derived CDR1 and CDR2 are LGHNA and YNFKEQ. The chain's CDR3 is CASSQDMGEYGYTF. Here the CDR3 DNA reads TGTGCCAGCAGCCAAGATATGGGAGAGTATGGCTACACCTTC.

The chain has TRBV2 and TRBJ2-7, with a tentative D call TRBD1 (6 bases). Deletions cut 6 bases from V and 3 bases from J, with 18 bases between. CDR1 and CDR2 from the germline V gene are SNHLY and FYNNEI. This CDR3 is built from 15 residues. This CDR3 is CASSGTGTPSYEQYF. The CDR3 coding sequence is TGTGCCAGCAGCGGCACCGGGACACCGAGCTACGAGCAGTACTTC.

This chain's CDR3 is CASSSTRTGGDHEQYF. DNA of the CDR3: TGTGCCAGCAGCTCAACCCGGACAGGGGGGGACCACGAGCAGTACTTC. The chain links TRBV7-9 to TRBJ2-5; 10 bases fit TRBD1. The J call may be wrong; the DNA end is better matched by TRBJ2-7. Per the germline V gene, CDR1 is SEHNR and CDR2 is FQNEAQ (reference sequence). The CDR3 runs to 16 residues.

The chain employs TRBV27 and TRBJ2-7, with TRBD2 matching 8 bases. The V segment lost 6 bases and the J segment 4 bases; nucleotides outside the gene matches: 11. The CDR3 sequence is 15 residues long. The germline gives CDR1 MNHEY, CDR2 SMNVEV (reference sequence). CDR3 DNA: TGTGCCAGCAGCCCCCGGGGGGGAGTGGGGTACGAGCAGTACTTC. This gives the protein CASSPRGGVGYEQYF.

The V call is TRBV6-1, the J call TRBJ1-1; D is uncertain. Germline lookup yields CDR1 MNHNS and CDR2 SASEGT. Trimming stripped 6 bases from V and 2 bases from J, with 16 bases between. The CDR3 is made up of 15 amino acids. The DNA of the CDR3 is TGTGCCAGCAGAAGCTTCACCGGGAGCAACACTGAAGCTTTCTTT. This gives the protein CASRSFTGSNTEAFF.

V and J are TRBV27 and TRBJ1-2; the match to TRBD1 covers 7 bases. Germline CDR1 and CDR2: MNHEY and SMNVEV (reference sequence). The V segment lost 6 bases and the J segment 8 bases; nucleotides outside the gene matches: 12. The CDR3 spans 14 residues. The CDR3 coding sequence is TGTGCCAGCAGCCCGGCGGGCAGGGGGAACGGCTACACCTTC. It encodes CASSPAGRGNGYTF.

This clone was observed once. V gene TRBV7-6 combines with J gene TRBJ2-7, with D perhaps matching TRBD1 (5 bases). The CDR3 loop spans 15 amino acids. The V gene's germline CDR1 is SGHVS and CDR2 FNYEAQ. V was clipped by 1 base and J by 1 base, with 11 bases between them. The CDR3 loop is CASSLDPGPSYEQYF. In DNA form, the CDR3 reads TGTGCCAGCAGCTTAGATCCAGGGCCGTCCTACGAGCAGTACTTC.

This chain uses TRBV4-2 with TRBJ1-2, with D perhaps matching TRBD1 (6 bases). Trimming cost V 0 bases and J 2 bases, with 16 bases left between them. CDR3 length: 17 residues. CDR1 is LGHNA and CDR2 is YNFKEQ in the germline V gene. CDR3 amino acids: CASSQDVLDSINYGYTF. The CDR3 DNA sequence: TGTGCCAGCAGCCAAGATGTTTTGGACAGTATCAACTATGGCTACACCTTC.

The V and J genes are TRBV19 and TRBJ1-2; 10 nucleotides align to TRBD1. Germline V lookup: CDR1 LNHDA, CDR2 SQIVND (reference sequence). The CDR3 contains 18 residues. V was pared by 2 bases and J by 2 bases, with 11 bases of the junction left unmatched. The CDR3 here is CASSIPTRGQGRNYGYTF. For the CDR3, the DNA is TGTGCCAGTAGTATACCAACCCGGGGACAGGGGCGAAACTATGGCTACACCTTC.

J is TRBJ2-7 and V is TRBV2; the D gene is possibly TRBD1 (6 bases). Looked up from germline, CDR1 is SNHLY and CDR2 is FYNNEI. The CDR3 has 11 residues. Trimming took 10 bases from V and 7 from J, leaving 14 bases between them. CDR3 region: CATNTGQEQYF. The CDR3 DNA reads as TGTGCCACCAACACAGGGCAAGAGCAGTACTTC.

The J gene is TRBJ1-5, the V gene TRBV5-5; possibly TRBD1 for D (6 bases). CDR1 is SGHKS, CDR2 YYEKEE, per germline (reference sequence). The CDR3 length is 14 residues. The V gene lost 3 bases and the J gene lost 6 bases, with 13 bases spanning the gap. CDR3 coding DNA: TGTGCCAGCAGCTCGGCACAGGGTTTTCAGCCCCAGCATTTT. Protein sequence: CASSSAQGFQPQHF.